This T cell receptor beta chain stems from a study of post-analysis software for immune sequencing data. The overall study: Patients with relapsing-remitting, secondary progressive and progressive-relapsing multiple sclerosis courses were all represented. Study-wide results and limits: Included in a set of roughly five TRBV segments more frequent in patients than controls were TRBV5-6, TRBV5-1 and TRBV20-1.

The library was made from cDNA and included unique molecular identifiers. Yield was roughly 0.5 million cDNA molecules from approximately 0.95 to 9.8 million T cells. TCRdb redid the calling of the PCR reads with MiXCR, one entry per CDR3 protein. The repertoire holds roughly 650,000 distinct CDR3 sequences, with over 45% as singletons. The trim removed 5 bases at V and 4 bases at J, leaving 7 bases unmatched. CDR1 is KGHSH, CDR2 LQKENI, per germline. There are 14 residues in the CDR3. Comments on this clonotype: Its matching antigen is unknown.

This rearrangement joins TRBV18 to TRBJ1-2; 7 bases match TRBD1. The clonotype comes from a girl aged 2 to 10 with multiple sclerosis. Sequencing used blood. CDR3 bases: TGTGCCAGCTCAAGCAGGGGGAAGGGCTATGGCTACACCTTC. Amino acid sequence: CASSSRGKGYGYTF.